Following are 11 T cell receptor beta chains from one sample sequenced in a study of cytomegalovirus exposure and HLA in healthy donors. Vbeta (60) and Jbeta (13) primers were used in the PCR. Repertoires were generated with immunoSEQ multiplex PCR, while TCRdb's copy carries only in-frame clones and drops some. The table shows about 130,000 clones, with roughly 70% occurring only once. What was sequenced was PBMCs. The receptors stem from a man between 18 and 35 years old in good health and CMV-seropositive.

The chain links TRBV27 to TRBJ2-1, with 7 bases fitting TRBD2. The CDR3 has 13 amino acids. Germline V CDR1 and CDR2: MNHEY, SMNVEV (reference sequence). Germline trimming cut 8 bases from V and 4 bases from J; bases unmatched to any gene: 5. The CDR3 sequence is CASGLAVYNEQFF. CDR3 coding DNA: TGTGCCAGCGGCCTAGCGGTTTACAATGAGCAGTTCTTC.

The chain links TRBV7-2 to TRBJ1-3; D is ambiguous. V lost 1 base to trimming and J lost 0 bases, with 16 bases between them. The CDR3 runs to 18 residues. From germline, CDR1 is SGHTA and CDR2 FQGNSA. CDR3 region: CASSLDSGFRLSGNTIYF. The CDR3 bases are TGTGCCAGCAGCTTAGATTCGGGGTTTCGACTCTCTGGAAACACCATATATTTT.

Here the CDR3 DNA reads TGCGCCAGCAGTGGTGAGACAGGGGTCGGTGGGGATACGCAGTATTTT. Residues: CASSGETGVGGDTQYF. The chain recombines TRBV10-1 with TRBJ2-3, with 8 bases matching TRBD1. The junction had 12 bases not matched to a gene; V was cut back by 4 bases and J by 6 bases. Per germline, CDR1 WNHNN and CDR2 SYGVQD (reference sequence). The CDR3 covers 16 residues.

The count of this clone is one. J is TRBJ2-1 and V is TRBV7-3; TRBD1 matches at 10 bases. V gave up 1 base and J gave up 4 bases; unmatched junction bases: 7. There are 17 residues in the CDR3. Germline V gene data show CDR1 as SGHTA and CDR2 as FQGTGA. CDR3 in amino acids: CASSLKPGQGLYNEQFF. The CDR3 DNA is TGTGCCAGCAGCTTAAAGCCGGGACAGGGGCTTTACAATGAGCAGTTCTTC.

The gene calls are TRBV7-2 and TRBJ2-7; TRBD1 matches 9 bases. Germline CDR1 SGHTA, CDR2 FQGNSA. J was trimmed by 6 bases and V by 5 bases; bases with no gene match: 8. The CDR3 totals 14 residues. This chain's CDR3 is CASSNRQGGGEQYF. CDR3 DNA sequence: TGTGCCAGCAGCAACCGACAGGGGGGAGGCGAGCAGTACTTC.

This chain links TRBV14 with TRBJ1-6, with D uncertain. This CDR3 comprises 15 residues. Germline lookup yields CDR1 SGHDN and CDR2 FVKESK. The V end was cut by 4 bases, the J end by 9 bases, with 16 bases between. CDR3 protein: CASSLSQWEGSPLHF. CDR3 nucleotides: TGTGCCAGCAGCCTTTCTCAATGGGAGGGTTCACCCCTCCACTTT.

V and J are TRBV19 and TRBJ2-5; D remains ambiguous. CDR1 and CDR2 (germline): LNHDA, SQIVND (reference sequence). Trimming shortened V by 5 bases and J by 4 bases, and 8 bases separated the two germline ends. CDR3 length: 12 amino acids. The CDR3 sequence: CASSVTGETQYF. As DNA, the CDR3 is TGTGCCAGTAGTGTAACCGGAGAGACCCAGTACTTC. The full variable domain, rest sourced from reference TRBV19 and TRBJ2-5, is DGGITQSPKYLFRKEGQNVTLSCEQNLNHDAMYWYRQDPGQGLRLIYYSQIVNDFQKGDIAEGYSVSREKKESFPLTVTSAQKNPTAFYLCASSVTGETQYFGPGTRLLVL.

V and J are TRBV7-9 and TRBJ1-3; a weak D match, TRBD1 (5 bases). The CDR3 spans 13 residues. The V and J ends lost 5 bases and 6 bases respectively, with 11 bases between them. Germline CDR1 reads SEHNR; CDR2 reads FQNEAQ (reference sequence). For the CDR3, the DNA is TGTGCCAGCAGCATGACAGAGTCAAACACCATATATTTT. Protein sequence: CASSMTESNTIYF.

The chain is built from TRBV5-1 and TRBJ1-2; no reliable D call. CDR3 size: 14 residues. Germline CDR1 SGHRS, CDR2 YFSETQ. Trimming stripped 5 bases from V and 4 bases from J, with 15 bases between. This CDR3 reads CASRPLAPSYGYTF. Written as DNA, the CDR3 is TGCGCCAGCAGGCCTCTAGCCCCTTCCTATGGCTACACCTTC.

In its sample, this clone was seen once. The genes are TRBV13 and TRBJ1-6; D not certain. The germline V and J ends were trimmed by 5 bases and 5 bases, with 10 bases remaining between them. The CDR3 contains 14 residues. The V gene's germline CDR1 is PRHDT and CDR2 FYEKMQ (reference sequence). The CDR3 protein is CASSPSGNNSPLHF. The CDR3 bases are TGTGCCAGCAGCCCCTCGGGAAATAATTCACCCCTCCACTTT.

This rearrangement joins TRBV10-1 to TRBJ2-3; TRBD1 matches at 8 bases. With V trimmed by 4 bases and J by 3 bases, 0 bases remained unmatched. Germline loops: CDR1 WNHNN, CDR2 SYGVQD (reference sequence). The CDR3 has 13 residues. The CDR3 reads CASSGTGTDTQYF. The CDR3 coding sequence is TGCGCCAGCAGTGGGACAGGGACAGATACGCAGTATTTT.